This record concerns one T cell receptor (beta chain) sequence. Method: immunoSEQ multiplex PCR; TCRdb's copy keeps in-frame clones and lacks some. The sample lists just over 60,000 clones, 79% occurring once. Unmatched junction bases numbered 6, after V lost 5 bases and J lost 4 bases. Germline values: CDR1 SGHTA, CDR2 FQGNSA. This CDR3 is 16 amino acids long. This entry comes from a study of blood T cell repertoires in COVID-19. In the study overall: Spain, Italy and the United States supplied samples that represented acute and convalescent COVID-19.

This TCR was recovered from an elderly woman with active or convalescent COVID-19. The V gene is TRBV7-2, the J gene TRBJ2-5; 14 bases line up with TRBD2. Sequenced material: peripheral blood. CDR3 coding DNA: TGTGCCAGCAGCCCAACCGGGACTAGCGGGGGAGAGACCCAGTACTTC. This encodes CASSPTGTSGGETQYF.